A selection of T cell receptor beta chains follows, all from one sample in a study of T cells in Graves' hyperthyroidism and ophthalmopathy. TCRdb reanalysed the multiplex PCR reads using MiXCR and keeps one entry per CDR3 protein. The sample yields hundreds of thousands of distinct CDR3 sequences, 11% to 15% seen once. Sequenced sample: blood. The receptors stem from a woman in her thirties or forties with Graves' hyperthyroidism. The CDR3 runs from the conserved cysteine through the conserved F or W. Fields, in order: J gene, D gene, clone size, V gene, CDR3 protein, CDR3 DNA. The D gene is left open where the match is weak. A row's size may be missing; if present it is once, few, many or a size class.

TRBJ1-6	-	many	TRBV29-1	CSAAEAANSPLHF	TGCAGCGCCGCCGAGGCAGCCAATTCACCCCTCCACTTT
TRBJ2-3	TRBD2	-	TRBV11-2	CASSLDFPSGTLTDTQYF	TGTGCCAGCAGCTTAGATTTCCCTAGCGGGACACTCACGGATACGCAGTATTTT
TRBJ1-6	-	many	TRBV30	CAWTEGGSVPLHF	TGTGCCTGGACGGAGGGCGGATCCGTGCCCCTCCACTTT
TRBJ1-4	TRBD1	many	TRBV12-3/TRBV12-4	CASSYPPGGEKLFF	TGTGCCAGCAGTTATCCTCCAGGGGGTGAAAAACTGTTTTTT
TRBJ2-3	TRBD2	few	TRBV29-1	CSVGGGGGDTQYF	TGCAGCGTTGGCGGGGGAGGTGGAGATACGCAGTATTTT
TRBJ1-5	-	many	TRBV28	CASSLRPSPPQPQHF	TGTGCCAGCAGTTTGCGTCCGTCTCCTCCTCAGCCCCAGCATTTT
TRBJ2-2	-	many	TRBV6-1	CASRSLGNTGELFF	TGTGCCAGCAGGAGCCTCGGTAACACCGGGGAGCTGTTTTTT
TRBJ2-3	-	many	TRBV29-1	CSVDRHNSTDTQYF	TGCAGCGTCGACAGGCACAATAGCACAGATACGCAGTATTTT
TRBJ2-1	TRBD2	many	TRBV2	CASSDLASGSNEQFF	TGTGCCAGCAGTGATTTGGCTAGCGGCAGCAATGAGCAGTTCTTC
TRBJ2-7	-	many	TRBV7-2	CASTMEPLVPEQYF	TGTGCCAGCACCATGGAGCCCCTGGTGCCCGAGCAGTACTTC
TRBJ2-6	-	-	TRBV9	CASSVTGANVLTF	TGTGCCAGCAGCGTCACTGGGGCCAACGTCCTGACTTTC
TRBJ2-7	TRBD2	-	TRBV6-1	CASSPFSLAGGYEQYF	TGTGCCAGCAGTCCATTCAGCCTAGCGGGAGGCTACGAGCAGTACTTC
TRBJ2-1	TRBD2	-	TRBV12-3/TRBV12-4	CASRRSGGADNEQFF	TGTGCCAGCAGACGAAGCGGGGGGGCAGACAATGAGCAGTTCTTC
TRBJ2-1	TRBD1	many	TRBV9	CASSVDGTGYNEQFF	TGTGCCAGCAGCGTAGATGGGACAGGGTACAATGAGCAGTTCTTC
TRBJ1-5	-	many	TRBV29-1	CSVGDGTQPQHF	TGCAGCGTTGGGGATGGTACTCAGCCCCAGCATTTT
TRBJ1-1	-	-	TRBV11-2	CASSVQDWDTEAFF	TGTGCCAGCAGCGTACAGGACTGGGACACTGAAGCTTTCTTT
TRBJ1-5	-	many	TRBV7-2	CASSFQVNQPQHF	TGTGCCAGCAGCTTTCAAGTCAATCAGCCCCAGCATTTT
TRBJ2-3	-	many	TRBV6-6	CASSYSGRLADTQYF	TGTGCCAGCAGTTACTCGGGGCGCTTAGCAGATACGCAGTATTTT
TRBJ2-7	-	many	TRBV27	CASSISLQPEQYF	TGTGCCAGCAGCATTTCTCTCCAGCCCGAGCAGTACTTC
TRBJ2-2	TRBD1	few	TRBV15	CATSREKAGTVYTGELFF	TGTGCCACCAGCAGAGAAAAAGCCGGGACAGTTTACACCGGGGAGCTGTTTTTT
TRBJ2-1	TRBD2	many	TRBV20-1	CSAGNRLATYNEQFF	TGCAGTGCCGGCAACCGACTAGCGACTTACAATGAGCAGTTCTTC
TRBJ2-7	-	few	TRBV29-1	CSVLVGIYEQYF	TGCAGCGTTTTGGTTGGCATCTACGAGCAGTACTTC
TRBJ2-1	TRBD1	many	TRBV5-1	CASSPTGVTYNEQFF	TGCGCCAGCAGCCCAACAGGGGTCACCTACAATGAGCAGTTCTTC
TRBJ1-5	TRBD1	many	TRBV19	CASTRTGGQPQHF	TGTGCCAGTACCCGGACAGGGGGTCAGCCCCAGCATTTT
TRBJ2-3	-	many	TRBV5-1	CASSLGGLPSTDTQYF	TGCGCCAGCAGCTTGGGGGGCCTGCCTAGCACAGATACGCAGTATTTT
TRBJ1-5	-	many	TRBV28	CPRGPISNQPQHF	TGTCCGCGGGGACCAATTAGCAATCAGCCCCAGCATTTT